The 15 T cell receptor beta chains given below trace back to one sample, sequenced in a study of blood T cell repertoires in COVID-19. Only in-frame clones appear in the TCRdb table, and some are missing; sequencing was by immunoSEQ multiplex PCR. In the table there are approximately 290,000 clones, approximately 85% of which are singletons. What was sequenced was PBMCs or T cells enriched from blood (not recorded which). These receptor sequences come from a woman in her twenties or thirties who had recovered from COVID-19.

This rearrangement joins TRBV7-6 to TRBJ1-1; TRBD1 aligns across 7 bases. This CDR3 comprises 15 residues. Looked up from germline, CDR1 is SGHVS and CDR2 is FNYEAQ. The J segment lost 0 bases and the V segment lost 4 bases, leaving 5 bases of the junction unmatched. The CDR3 region has the DNA TGTGCCAGCAGCTCGGGACAGATTATGAACACTGAAGCTTTCTTT. This gives the protein CASSSGQIMNTEAFF.

The J gene is TRBJ2-3, the V gene TRBV7-8; tentative D call: TRBD2 (7 bases). The V end was cut by 1 base, the J end by 0 bases, with 14 bases between. Germline assignment: CDR1 SGHVS and CDR2 FQNEAQ. This CDR3 spans 17 amino acids. The CDR3 is CASSLVGGRSSTDTQYF. CDR3 nucleotide sequence: TGTGCCAGCAGCTTAGTGGGGGGGCGTTCTAGCACAGATACGCAGTATTTT.

The genes are TRBV11-3 and TRBJ1-6; D is undetermined. Germline CDR1 is SGHNT and CDR2 is YENEEA. V dropped 0 bases and J dropped 10 bases, with 7 bases sitting between them. This CDR3 contains 13 residues. The CDR3 nucleotides read TGTGCCAGCAGCTTAGACCAGTCCTCACCCCTCCACTTT. Its protein product is CASSLDQSSPLHF.

The chain links TRBV7-9 to TRBJ2-1, with 7 nucleotides matching TRBD2. After removal of 4 bases from V and 2 bases from J, the junction contained 14 bases not matched to a gene. Germline V lookup: CDR1 SEHNR, CDR2 FQNEAQ (reference sequence). CDR3 size: 18 residues. CDR3 sequence reads: CASSSFFGEGRTYNEQFF. The CDR3 nucleotides read TGTGCCAGCAGCTCTTTTTTCGGGGAGGGGCGAACCTACAATGAGCAGTTCTTC.

The chain recombines TRBV6-5 with TRBJ2-2, with a weak D call TRBD2 (5 bases). CDR3 length: 14 residues. In germline, CDR1 is MNHEY, CDR2 SVGAGI. V lost 8 bases to trimming and J lost 3 bases, with 13 bases between them. In DNA form, the CDR3 reads TGTGCCAGCGTGTCTCTAGCCGACACCGGGGAGCTGTTTTTT. Translating gives CASVSLADTGELFF.

V usage is TRBV7-2 and J usage is TRBJ2-6; D gene unclear. Germline CDR1 SGHTA, CDR2 FQGNSA. V lost 4 bases, J lost 0 bases, and 7 bases lay in between. This CDR3 spans 15 amino acids. CDR3 in amino acids: CASSSTFSGANVLTF. The CDR3 DNA sequence: TGTGCCAGCAGCTCAACATTCTCTGGGGCCAACGTCCTGACTTTC.

The V call is TRBV5-6, the J call TRBJ1-2; 8 bases are shared with TRBD1. The ends lost 3 bases at V and 7 bases at J; junction bases unmatched: 14. The CDR3 has 16 amino acids. Germline V gene data show CDR1 as SGHDT and CDR2 as YYEEEE. CDR3 loop: CASSSLGQGALFGYTF. CDR3 coding DNA: TGTGCCAGCAGCTCCCTGGGGCAGGGGGCCTTATTTGGCTACACCTTC.

In nucleotides, the CDR3 is TGTGCCACCAGCAGTGTCCGGGACAGGGGAACCTACGAGCAGTACTTC. It is translated as CATSSVRDRGTYEQYF. V and J are TRBV15 and TRBJ2-7, with TRBD1 matching over 10 bases. Germline lookup yields CDR1 LNHNV and CDR2 YYDKDF (reference sequence). The V and J ends lost 3 bases and 2 bases, in that order; junction bases with no gene match: 7. CDR3 length: 16 residues.

The chain joins TRBV2 to TRBJ1-2; TRBD1 might be the D (5 bases). Germline V CDR1 and CDR2: SNHLY, FYNNEI. CDR3 length: 13 residues. Trimming left V 6 bases short and J 5 bases short, with 13 bases between. The CDR3 DNA reads TGTGCCAGCAGCGAAACGGGGGTTTATGGCTACACCTTC. Its translation is CASSETGVYGYTF.

This chain links TRBV12-3 or TRBV12-4 with TRBJ2-7; D is ambiguous. This CDR3 is built from 11 residues. Trimming removed 6 bases from V and 3 bases from J, with 6 bases in between. CDR3 amino acids: CASSPNYEQYF. The CDR3 DNA reads as TGTGCCAGCAGCCCTAACTACGAGCAGTACTTC.

The genes are TRBV6-5 and TRBJ1-1; D gene uncertain. The CDR3 runs 14 residues. Trimming removed 5 bases at V and 1 base at J, with 11 bases between. Looked up from germline, CDR1 is MNHEY and CDR2 is SVGAGI. DNA for the CDR3: TGTGCCAGCAGTACCAAGTACTCGAACACTGAAGCTTTCTTT. Its translation is CASSTKYSNTEAFF.

The chain employs TRBV25-1 and TRBJ1-4; D perhaps matches TRBD1 (5 bases). Trimming stripped 8 bases from V and 1 base from J, with 8 bases between. Germline lookup yields CDR1 MGHDK and CDR2 SYGVNS. This CDR3 spans 13 amino acids. The CDR3 DNA reads TGTGCCAGCGGAGGGGTAACTAATGAAAAACTGTTTTTT. Protein product: CASGGVTNEKLFF.

V and J are TRBV5-5 and TRBJ2-3, with 9 bases aligning to TRBD2. The junction had 4 bases not matched to a gene; V was cut back by 0 bases and J by 2 bases. Germline V gene sequence: CDR1 SGHKS, CDR2 YYEKEE (reference sequence). The CDR3 consists of 16 residues. The chain's CDR3 is CASSLGGLAPTDTQYF. As DNA, the CDR3 is TGTGCCAGCAGCTTGGGGGGACTAGCCCCCACAGATACGCAGTATTTT.

The J gene is TRBJ2-2, the V gene TRBV23-1; 7 nucleotides line up with TRBD2. TRBV23-1 is an ORF; its function is uncertain. This CDR3 is built from 17 residues. V shed 0 bases and J 1 base; nucleotides not matched to a gene: 5. This chain's CDR3 is CASSQSRQRENTGELFF. For the CDR3, the DNA is TGCGCCAGCAGTCAATCTCGACAGCGGGAGAACACCGGGGAGCTGTTTTTT.

The chain combines TRBV7-6 with TRBJ2-4; TRBD1 aligns across 9 bases. The V segment lost 5 bases and the J segment 8 bases; nucleotides outside the gene matches: 7. Germline assignment: CDR1 SGHVS and CDR2 FNYEAQ. The CDR3 runs to 14 residues. CDR3 sequence (DNA): TGTGCCAGCAGCGTTACAGGGGGCAAGGACATTCAGTACTTC. It specifies CASSVTGGKDIQYF.